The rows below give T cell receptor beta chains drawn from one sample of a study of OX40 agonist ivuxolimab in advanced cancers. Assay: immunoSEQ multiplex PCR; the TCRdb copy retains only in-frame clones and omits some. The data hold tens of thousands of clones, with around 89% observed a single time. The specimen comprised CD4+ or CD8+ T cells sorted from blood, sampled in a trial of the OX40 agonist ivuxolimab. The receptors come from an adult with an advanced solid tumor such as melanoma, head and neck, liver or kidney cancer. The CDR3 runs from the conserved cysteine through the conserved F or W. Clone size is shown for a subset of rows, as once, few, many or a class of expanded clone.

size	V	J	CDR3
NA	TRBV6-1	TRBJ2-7	CASSLRTGTYEQYF
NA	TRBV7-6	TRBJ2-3	CASSLVGLQGSLDTQYF
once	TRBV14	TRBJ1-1	CASGKTNMGTEAFF
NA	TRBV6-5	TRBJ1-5	CASSTQGTGQPQHF
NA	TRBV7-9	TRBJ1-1	CASSLYTQGEAFF
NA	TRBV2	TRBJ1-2	CASSAGGVNYGYTF
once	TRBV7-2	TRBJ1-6	CASSSQVGLGENSPLHF
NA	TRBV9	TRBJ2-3	CASSVTAGQGISDTQYF
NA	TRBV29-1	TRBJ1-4	CSVNRRGRDEKLFF
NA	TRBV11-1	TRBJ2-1	CASSSFYRGSNNEQFF
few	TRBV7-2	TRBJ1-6	CASSLPTSPLHF
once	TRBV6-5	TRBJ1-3	CASKPGDSGNTIYF
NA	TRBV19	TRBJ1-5	CASDRGSSKSQHF
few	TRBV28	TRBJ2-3	CASSSGSTDTQYF
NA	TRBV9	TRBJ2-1	CASSVGWRGWQFF
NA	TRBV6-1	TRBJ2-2	CASSQGALSGELFF
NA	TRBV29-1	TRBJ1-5	CSVLDSPRGPQHF
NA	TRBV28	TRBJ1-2	CASSSSGQNNYGYTF